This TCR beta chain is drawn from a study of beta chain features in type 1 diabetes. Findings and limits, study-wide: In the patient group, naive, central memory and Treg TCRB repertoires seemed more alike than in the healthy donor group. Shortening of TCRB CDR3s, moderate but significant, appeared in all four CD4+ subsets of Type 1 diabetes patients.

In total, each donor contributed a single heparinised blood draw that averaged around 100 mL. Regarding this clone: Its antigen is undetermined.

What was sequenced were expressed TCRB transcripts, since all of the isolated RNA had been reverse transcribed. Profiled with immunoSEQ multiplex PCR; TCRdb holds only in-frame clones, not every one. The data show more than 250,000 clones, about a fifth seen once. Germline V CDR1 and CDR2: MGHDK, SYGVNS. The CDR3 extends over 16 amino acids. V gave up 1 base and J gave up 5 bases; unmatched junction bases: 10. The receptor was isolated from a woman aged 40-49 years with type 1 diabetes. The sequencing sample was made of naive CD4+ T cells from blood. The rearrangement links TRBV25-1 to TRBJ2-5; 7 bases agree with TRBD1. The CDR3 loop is CASSESQGGARETQYF. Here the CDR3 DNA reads TGTGCCAGCAGTGAATCACAAGGGGGCGCGCGGGAGACCCAGTACTTC.